Listed below are T cell receptor beta chains from one sample, sequenced in a study of blood T cell repertoires in COVID-19. Libraries were prepared by immunoSEQ multiplex PCR; TCRdb keeps only in-frame clonotypes and omits some of them. The sample includes over 50,000 clones, 72% of them seen just once. Sequenced sample: peripheral blood. These receptors were obtained from a woman aged 70-85 years with COVID-19, enrolled during active disease. Each CDR3 is given with its conserved first and last residue. Each record gives: CDR3 DNA, CDR3 protein, J gene, V gene, clone size, D gene. D genes are given only for firm matches. Size is stated for part of the rows, as once, few or many counts, or as a class when the clone is expanded.

TGTGCCAGCAGTGGACAGGGAAGGGAAAAACTGTTTTTT	CASSGQGREKLFF	TRBJ1-4	TRBV2	once	TRBD1
TGTGCCAGCAGCGGTGGGGCGGCGTATGGCTACACCTTC	CASSGGAAYGYTF	TRBJ1-2	TRBV3-1/TRBV3-2	-	-
TGCGCCAGCAGCTTGTCCCCTCAAGAGACCCAGTACTTC	CASSLSPQETQYF	TRBJ2-5	TRBV5-1	few	-
TGTGCCAGCAGCGAGCGACTTGACAGAGGCTACACCTTC	CASSERLDRGYTF	TRBJ1-2	TRBV2	-	-
TGTGCCAGCAGCGTAGGCATCAGGACAGCTAATGAAAAACTGTTTTTT	CASSVGIRTANEKLFF	TRBJ1-4	TRBV9	-	-
TGTGCCAGCAGCTTAGGGACAGGGGGCTATATGGACTACGAGCAGTACTTC	CASSLGTGGYMDYEQYF	TRBJ2-7	TRBV11-3	-	TRBD1
TGTGCCACCAGTGATCCCCAGGCCCATTATTCCGATACGCAGTATTTT	CATSDPQAHYSDTQYF	TRBJ2-3	TRBV24-1	-	-
TGTGCCAGTTTGGGAGCGGGGGGTTACAATGAGCAGTTCTTC	CASLGAGGYNEQFF	TRBJ2-1	TRBV19	-	TRBD2
TGTGCCAGCAGTCCGGAGGGCCCTGGGCCCTACAATGAGCAGTTCTTC	CASSPEGPGPYNEQFF	TRBJ2-1	TRBV2	-	-
TGTGCCAGCAGCACCTGGCCCCAAGAGACCCAGTACTTC	CASSTWPQETQYF	TRBJ2-5	TRBV6-5	-	-
TGTGCCAGCAGCTATGGACCGGGAGGGGGGACAGATACGCAGTATTTT	CASSYGPGGGTDTQYF	TRBJ2-3	TRBV7-3	few	TRBD2
TGTGCCAGCAGTTTATTAACATTCTACAATGAGCAGTTCTTC	CASSLLTFYNEQFF	TRBJ2-1	TRBV28	-	-
TGTGCCAGCAGCTTAGAGGCAGGGGGAACGAGAAGCACTGAAGCTTTCTTT	CASSLEAGGTRSTEAFF	TRBJ1-1	TRBV13	-	TRBD1
TGTGCCAGCAGCCAAAGCGGGGATAGCAATCAGCCCCAGCATTTT	CASSQSGDSNQPQHF	TRBJ1-5	TRBV7-9	-	-
TGTGCCAGCAGCTCTACTCAGGGGCGGGAGACCCAGTACTTC	CASSSTQGRETQYF	TRBJ2-5	TRBV11-3	medium-sized	-
TGTGCCAGCAGCGTGGGGACAAACAAAAACATTCAGTACTTC	CASSVGTNKNIQYF	TRBJ2-4	TRBV7-2	-	-
TGTGCCAGCAGCCTGGAGCCGGGACAATCCTACGAGCAGTACTTC	CASSLEPGQSYEQYF	TRBJ2-7	TRBV7-2	few	-
TGTGCCAGCAGCTTAGGGGACACGCTCACAGATACGCAGTATTTT	CASSLGDTLTDTQYF	TRBJ2-3	TRBV11-3	-	-
TGTGCAAGTCGCTCTCACTGCCTCTATAGCGGGGGGACAGATACGCAGTATTTT	CASRSHCLYSGGTDTQYF	TRBJ2-3	TRBV12-2	few	-
TGTGCCAGCAGCTTGGCCGTGGCAGTTGATAGCAATCAGCCCCAGCATTTT	CASSLAVAVDSNQPQHF	TRBJ1-5	TRBV5-8	-	-
TGTGCCAGCAGCTTAAGGTATCAGCTAGAAAATGAGCAGTTCTTC	CASSLRYQLENEQFF	TRBJ2-1	TRBV7-2	-	-
TGTGCCAGCAGCATTACCACAGGGTCGGGAGGCTACACCTTC	CASSITTGSGGYTF	TRBJ1-2	TRBV3-1/TRBV3-2	-	-
TGCGCCAGCAGTCTGGGAGAGTGGGACGAGCAGTACTTC	CASSLGEWDEQYF	TRBJ2-7	TRBV23-1	-	-
TGTGCCAGCAGCCTAACCGACAGCCCGAACACTGAAGCTTTCTTT	CASSLTDSPNTEAFF	TRBJ1-1	TRBV4-2	-	-
TGTGCCAGCAGTGGTCCGGGTATCCACTATGGCTACACCTTC	CASSGPGIHYGYTF	TRBJ1-2	TRBV6-1	-	-
TGTGCCAGCAGCACAGGGAAGGGCTCCGGGGAGCTGTTTTTT	CASSTGKGSGELFF	TRBJ2-2	TRBV7-2	-	-
TGTGCCAGCAGCTTCGCGGGACAGGAGGAGACCCAGTACTTC	CASSFAGQEETQYF	TRBJ2-5	TRBV7-6	-	TRBD1
TGTGCCAGCAGCCCCAACATGGATTCACCCCTCCACTTT	CASSPNMDSPLHF	TRBJ1-6	TRBV7-8	-	-
TGTGCCAGCAGCTTGCTACTTTTGAACACTGAAGCTTTCTTT	CASSLLLLNTEAFF	TRBJ1-1	TRBV5-6	-	-
TGCGCCAGCAGTGATTCACTAGCGGGAAGATCCTACAATGAGCAGTTCTTC	CASSDSLAGRSYNEQFF	TRBJ2-1	TRBV10-1	-	TRBD2
TGCGCCAGCAGCCAACTTTCATACAGGGACACACCAGAGCTGTTTTTT	CASSQLSYRDTPELFF	TRBJ2-2	TRBV4-3	few	-
TGTGCCAGCAACCTACAGGGGGCGGGTGGCTACACCTTC	CASNLQGAGGYTF	TRBJ1-2	TRBV2	few	TRBD1
TGTGCTAGTGGTTTAGGGACAGGTAGTCTGGCCCAGTACTTC	CASGLGTGSLAQYF	TRBJ2-5	TRBV12-5	-	TRBD1
TGTGCCAGCCTAGGGCAGGGGAGAGGTGGCACTGAAGCTTTCTTT	CASLGQGRGGTEAFF	TRBJ1-1	TRBV19	-	-
TGTGCCAGCAGCGCTTCCCCGCTACCGGAGCCTAACTATGGCTACACCTTC	CASSASPLPEPNYGYTF	TRBJ1-2	TRBV9	-	-
TGCGCCAGCAGCCCCGACCCGCCCCAGCGGGGAGGGAACACCGGGGAGCTGTTTTTT	CASSPDPPQRGGNTGELFF	TRBJ2-2	TRBV4-3	-	TRBD2
TGCGCCAGCACGGTAAACGGACAGGGTAGTGGCTACACTGAAGCTTTCTTT	CASTVNGQGSGYTEAFF	TRBJ1-1	TRBV5-1	-	TRBD1
TGTGCCAGCAGCTACAGGGCAAGGGGCTTCTACGAGCAGTACTTC	CASSYRARGFYEQYF	TRBJ2-7	TRBV27	few	-
TGTGCCAGTAGTGCGGACAGGGGAAGCACTGAAGCTTTCTTT	CASSADRGSTEAFF	TRBJ1-1	TRBV19	-	TRBD1
TGTGCCAGCAGCGCCGGACAGTACAATGAGCAGTTCTTC	CASSAGQYNEQFF	TRBJ2-1	TRBV7-2	-	-
TGTGCCAGCAGCTTAACGGGAGCGGCTAATTCACCCCTCCACTTT	CASSLTGAANSPLHF	TRBJ1-6	TRBV7-2	-	-
TGTGCCAGCCGAGGGACTAGCGGGGTCACAGATACGCAGTATTTT	CASRGTSGVTDTQYF	TRBJ2-3	TRBV6-5	-	TRBD2
TGCGCCAGCAGCCAAGGACTCGCGACAGGGGGCGCCCGTGGCTACACCTTC	CASSQGLATGGARGYTF	TRBJ1-2	TRBV4-1	-	TRBD1
TGTGCCAGCAGCCCAGGGGGCTCGGACTATGGCTACACCTTC	CASSPGGSDYGYTF	TRBJ1-2	TRBV5-4	-	TRBD1
TGTGCCAGCCGCTTGGACAGAGGCTACACCTTC	CASRLDRGYTF	TRBJ1-2	TRBV2	-	-
TGTGCCAGCAGTCCTAGCGGGAGGATTTACAATGAGCAGTTCTTC	CASSPSGRIYNEQFF	TRBJ2-1	TRBV7-3	few	TRBD2
TGTGCCAGCAGCTTAGTGCCAGGGGTGGTAGCTGAAGCTTTCTTT	CASSLVPGVVAEAFF	TRBJ1-1	TRBV7-9	-	-
TGTGCCAGCAGTTCTAGACAGGGGACGGACTATGGCTACACCTTC	CASSSRQGTDYGYTF	TRBJ1-2	TRBV7-6	-	TRBD1
TGTGCCAGCAGTAGCCGGGACAGACCTGGAAACACCATATATTTT	CASSSRDRPGNTIYF	TRBJ1-3	TRBV28	-	TRBD1
TGTGCCAGTAGTATCGGTTCTCAGGGGGCCTACGAGCAGTACTTC	CASSIGSQGAYEQYF	TRBJ2-7	TRBV19	-	TRBD1
TGTGCCAGCAGTTACCAGTGGATCTCCGGCGGAGAGAATGGCTACACCTTC	CASSYQWISGGENGYTF	TRBJ1-2	TRBV6-2/TRBV6-3	-	-
TGTGCCAGCAGACCTGGACAGGGGCGGAACACTGAAGCTTTCTTT	CASRPGQGRNTEAFF	TRBJ1-1	TRBV6-2/TRBV6-3	-	TRBD1
TGTGCCAGCAGTTTATGGCAGGGAAGATCCGAAAAACTGTTTTTT	CASSLWQGRSEKLFF	TRBJ1-4	TRBV28	-	-
TGCGCCAGCAGCCTCGGACAGGGAAGCTATGGCTACACCTTC	CASSLGQGSYGYTF	TRBJ1-2	TRBV5-1	-	TRBD1
TGCGCCAGCAGCCCGGGGAGTGGTTCCTACAATGAGCAGTTCTTC	CASSPGSGSYNEQFF	TRBJ2-1	TRBV4-3	-	-
TGCGCCAGCAGCTTTGGAGCCGGACAGGGCTTCTATGGCTACACCTTC	CASSFGAGQGFYGYTF	TRBJ1-2	TRBV5-1	-	TRBD1
TGCGCCAGCAGCCAAGTACCGGGACTACTCAATGAAAAACTGTTTTTT	CASSQVPGLLNEKLFF	TRBJ1-4	TRBV4-1	-	-
TGTGCCAGCAGTTACGGGGGGAAGGTCACAGATACGCAGTATTTT	CASSYGGKVTDTQYF	TRBJ2-3	TRBV6-6	-	-
TGTGCCAGCAGACGGACAGGGTCGAGCGAGCAGTACTTC	CASRRTGSSEQYF	TRBJ2-7	TRBV6-5	-	TRBD1
TGTGCCAGCAGTTCCTACCAGGGCGCTAACTATGGCTACACCTTC	CASSSYQGANYGYTF	TRBJ1-2	TRBV6-5	-	-